Sequencing of this TCR beta chain was carried out in a study of T cell repertoires in cytomegalovirus infection. Study-wide context: Selection of CMV epitopes for the study included recently identified HLA-C-restricted and well-studied HLA-B-restricted ones. CMV infection and matching HLA type were both indicated by public TCR beta signatures. Study findings and constraints: Carriers of CMV plus the relevant HLA were identified by cumulative public TCR beta family frequency.

The sample holds a few counts of this clonotype. Its antigen is not known. TCRdb fed the reads into MiXCR, producing one record per CDR3 protein. The sample yields hundreds of thousands of distinct CDR3 sequences, about 30% seen once. The CDR3 consists of 16 residues. The germline gives CDR1 LNHNV, CDR2 YYDKDF (reference sequence). With 0 bases removed from V and 6 bases from J, the gap between germline ends came to 16 bases. V is TRBV15 and J is TRBJ2-3; either TRBD1 or TRBD2 may fit D (7 bases each). The sequence was obtained from a human donor in good health (CMV status not recorded). Some clones in this sample may be carry-over from other donors' samples. The source was cultured PBMCs, collected from culture after CMV antigen stimulation. The CDR3 DNA reads TGTGCCACCAGCAGAGAAGTTGCAGGGGGGGCCGATACGCAGTATTTT. Translation gives CATSREVAGGADTQYF.